This T cell receptor beta chain was captured by sequencing in a study of CD8 T cells in Susac syndrome. It was with random hexamers that about 0.45 to 1 ug RNA was reverse transcribed. Amplification of TCR beta CDR3 across 54 Vbeta and 13 Jbeta was performed with immunoSEQ multiplex PCR. TCRdb reanalysed the immunoSEQ multiplex PCR reads using MiXCR and keeps one entry per CDR3 protein. The sample contains 150,000 to 200,000 distinct CDR3 sequences, 95% of which appear only once. Germline values: CDR1 SGHTA, CDR2 FQGNSA. Trimming took off 3 bases at V and 4 bases at J, with 13 bases between the two ends. This CDR3 is built from 14 residues. From blood CD8+ and CD4+ T cells, TCR beta sequences were generated. In the multiple sclerosis control group, patients were treatment-naive and had stable or active relapsing-remitting disease.

The chain is built from TRBV7-2 and TRBJ2-7; D unclear. The sequence derives from a human donor with multiple sclerosis. Sequenced sample: CD8+ T cells from PBMCs. As DNA, the CDR3 is TGTGCCAGCAGCTTCAATAGGGCCCGGTACGAGCAGTACTTC. Translated, it gives CASSFNRARYEQYF.